These T cell receptor beta chains were read from a single sample in a study of a mutant IDH1 vaccine in newly diagnosed glioma. What these receptors recognize is not known. Profiled with immunoSEQ multiplex PCR; TCRdb holds only in-frame clones, not every one. Of around 41,000 clones listed, roughly 89% are singletons. This specimen was PBMCs, taken from a glioma patient whose treatment included an IDH1 peptide vaccine. These receptors came from a man between 35 and 55 years old with glioma. CDR3s include the opening cysteine and the closing phenylalanine or tryptophan. The D gene is left open where the match is weak. Clone size, where shown, is once, few, many, or a class for clones that have expanded.

CDR3 length,clone size,V gene,J gene,D gene,CDR3 DNA,CDR3 protein
18,NA,TRBV5-6,TRBJ2-4,NA,TGTGCCAGCAGCTTGGCCTATTCGAGGGTGAGGGCCAAAAACATTCAGTACTTC,CASSLAYSRVRAKNIQYF
17,NA,TRBV7-9,TRBJ2-1,NA,TGTGCCAGCAGCTTAGGGGTTGGGGTGAGTTCCTACAATGAGCAGTTCTTC,CASSLGVGVSSYNEQFF
14,NA,TRBV6-5,TRBJ2-3,TRBD2,TGTGCCAGCAGTTACTCTAGCGGGAGGCGTACGCAGTATTTT,CASSYSSGRRTQYF
15,few,TRBV5-1,TRBJ2-1,TRBD2,TGCGCCAGCAGTTCACTAGCGGGAGGGGATGGTGAGCAGTTCTTC,CASSSLAGGDGEQFF
15,NA,TRBV5-1,TRBJ2-7,TRBD2,TGCGCCAGCAGCCCCGGGACTAGCGGGGCCCACGAGCAGTACTTC,CASSPGTSGAHEQYF
14,NA,TRBV6-4,TRBJ2-2,TRBD1,TGTGCCAGCAGTAGGGACAGCGACACCGGGGAGCTGTTTTTT,CASSRDSDTGELFF
14,NA,TRBV6-1,TRBJ2-3,NA,TGTTCCTCCAGGGTCGCTAGCGCCACAGATACGCAGTATTTT,CSSRVASATDTQYF
13,once,TRBV7-7,TRBJ2-7,TRBD1,TGTGCTAGCAGCCAGGACAGGAACTACGAGCAGTACTTC,CASSQDRNYEQYF
14,NA,TRBV27,TRBJ2-5,TRBD2,TGTGCCAGCAGTTTAGGGGGGGAGTTGGAGACCCAGTACTTC,CASSLGGELETQYF
13,NA,TRBV29-1,TRBJ1-3,NA,TGCAGCGTTGGTGTCAACAGAGGAAACACCATATATTTT,CSVGVNRGNTIYF
17,NA,TRBV2,TRBJ2-1,NA,TGTGCCAGCAGTGAAGGGCCAAAAGGGAGCTCCTACAATGAGCAGTTCTTC,CASSEGPKGSSYNEQFF
15,NA,TRBV5-1,TRBJ1-4,TRBD1,TGCGCCAGCAGTCGACAGACAGGGGACGGGGAAAAACTGTTTTTT,CASSRQTGDGEKLFF
13,few,TRBV19,TRBJ1-1,TRBD1,TGTGCCAGTAGTACAGGGGGCGACACTGAAGCTTTCTTT,CASSTGGDTEAFF
16,NA,TRBV2,TRBJ2-5,TRBD2,TGTGCCAGCAGTGATGGGAGGGCGGGAGCTACAGAGACCCAGTACTTC,CASSDGRAGATETQYF
15,once,TRBV19,TRBJ1-2,TRBD1,TGTGCCAGTAGTGAGAGCAGGGGGCTCGGATATGGCTACACCTTC,CASSESRGLGYGYTF
14,NA,TRBV2,TRBJ1-5,TRBD1,TGTGCCAGCAAAGACAGGGGTTTAAATCAGCCCCAGCATTTT,CASKDRGLNQPQHF
15,NA,TRBV18,TRBJ2-7,NA,TGTGCCAGCTCACCAGCTCAGTCGCGCAACTACGAGCAGTACTTC,CASSPAQSRNYEQYF
13,few,TRBV6-1,TRBJ1-5,NA,TGTGCCAGCAGCTTATTATGGGGGCAGCCCCAGCATTTT,CASSLLWGQPQHF
17,NA,TRBV7-2,TRBJ2-5,TRBD2,TGTGCCAGCAGCTTAGTGTCTAGCGGGAGGTGGGGGGAGACCCAGTACTTC,CASSLVSSGRWGETQYF
14,NA,TRBV2,TRBJ1-1,NA,TGTGCCAATCAAATGGGGTTTCGGGGCACTGAAGCTTTCTTT,CANQMGFRGTEAFF
13,NA,TRBV28,TRBJ2-5,NA,TGTGCCAGCATGGAATTTAGCAAAGAGACCCAGTACTTC,CASMEFSKETQYF
16,once,TRBV7-8,TRBJ1-2,TRBD1,TGTGCCAGCAGCAAAAAGACAGGGGTCGATAACTATGGCTACACCTTC,CASSKKTGVDNYGYTF
15,NA,TRBV6-1,TRBJ1-1,NA,TGTGCCAGCAGTGGCCAACGGGTCCTGCACACTGAAGCTTTCTTT,CASSGQRVLHTEAFF
12,NA,TRBV12-5,TRBJ2-7,TRBD1,TGTGCTAGTGGTTCGACAGGGTACGAGCAGTACTTC,CASGSTGYEQYF
14,NA,TRBV6-6,TRBJ2-7,TRBD1,TGTGCCAGCAGTGAGGGACAGGGTGGTCACGAGCAGTACTTC,CASSEGQGGHEQYF
15,few,TRBV7-2,TRBJ2-3,NA,TGTGCCAGCAGCTTAGAGGGGTTACGCACAGATACGCAGTATTTT,CASSLEGLRTDTQYF
12,NA,TRBV6-5,TRBJ2-7,NA,TGTGCCACCCGGGACACGACCTACGAGCAGTACTTC,CATRDTTYEQYF
12,NA,TRBV28,TRBJ1-4,NA,TGTGCCAGCAGTTCGGGAATTTTGGAACTGTTTTTT,CASSSGILELFF
14,NA,TRBV9,TRBJ2-7,TRBD1,TGTGCCAGCAGCGCCGGGACAGGGGTTTACGAGCAGTACTTC,CASSAGTGVYEQYF
15,NA,TRBV6-5,TRBJ1-2,NA,TGTGCCAGCAGACCGCGTCGCGACAGCTTCTATGGCTACACCTTC,CASRPRRDSFYGYTF
13,NA,TRBV5-1,TRBJ1-4,NA,TGCGCCAGCAGCTCTCGGACAGATGAAAAACTGTTTTTT,CASSSRTDEKLFF
15,NA,TRBV5-4,TRBJ2-2,TRBD2,TGTGCCAGCAGCTTTCGGGAGGGAAACACCGGGGAGCTGTTTTTT,CASSFREGNTGELFF
15,NA,TRBV19,TRBJ1-2,NA,TGTGCCAGTAGTATAGAGTCGGGGGGAAACTATGGCTACACCTTC,CASSIESGGNYGYTF
13,NA,TRBV19,TRBJ1-5,NA,TGTGCCAGTAGTATCGATTGGAGTCAGCCCCAGCATTTT,CASSIDWSQPQHF
14,NA,TRBV9,TRBJ2-1,NA,TGTGCCAGCAGCCTAGGACTTCCATACAATGAGCAGTTCTTC,CASSLGLPYNEQFF
11,NA,TRBV20-1,TRBJ1-1,NA,TGCAGTGCTACCAAGCACACTGAAGCTTTCTTT,CSATKHTEAFF
14,NA,TRBV9,TRBJ2-7,NA,TGTGCCAGCAGCCCCCCGTTGGGAGACGACGAGCAGTACTTC,CASSPPLGDDEQYF
17,once,TRBV5-1,TRBJ2-2,TRBD2,TGCGCCAGCAGCTCCGGGACTAGCGGGACGAGAACCGGGGAGCTGTTTTTT,CASSSGTSGTRTGELFF
14,NA,TRBV11-2,TRBJ1-2,NA,TGTGCCAGCAGCTTAGGTACGGCGAGCTATGGCTACACCTTC,CASSLGTASYGYTF
15,NA,TRBV11-3,TRBJ2-7,NA,TGTGCCAGCAGCTTGGAGGGACCTGGAACTTACGAGCAGTACTTC,CASSLEGPGTYEQYF
17,NA,TRBV19,TRBJ2-1,NA,TGTGCCAGTAGTACGACCCGGGACTCCAGCTCCTACAATGAGCAGTTCTTC,CASSTTRDSSSYNEQFF
18,NA,TRBV11-3,TRBJ1-1,NA,TGTGCCAGCAGCTTTACGCGAACCCTAGGACATATGAACACTGAAGCTTTCTTT,CASSFTRTLGHMNTEAFF
15,NA,TRBV5-4,TRBJ1-4,NA,TGTGCCTGCAGTTCCCCACGGGAATCATATCAAAAACTGTTTTTT,CACSSPRESYQKLFF
17,NA,TRBV18,TRBJ2-3,TRBD1,TGTGCCAGCTCACCCTCAGACAGGGTGAGAAGCACAGATACGCAGTATTTT,CASSPSDRVRSTDTQYF
15,NA,TRBV7-2,TRBJ2-7,NA,TGTGCCAGCAGCCCGAACCCCCTTGGGATCTACGAGCAGTACTTC,CASSPNPLGIYEQYF
13,NA,TRBV7-9,TRBJ2-5,NA,TGTGCCAGCAGCTTCCCCCGGGGGGAGACCCAGTACTTC,CASSFPRGETQYF
13,NA,TRBV27,TRBJ2-5,NA,TGTGCCAGCAGTTTATATCCCCAGAAGACCCAGTACTTC,CASSLYPQKTQYF
14,NA,TRBV9,TRBJ2-7,NA,TGTGCCAGCAGCGTTTATTGGAGCTCCTACGAGCAGTACTTC,CASSVYWSSYEQYF
14,once,TRBV25-1,TRBJ2-5,NA,TGTGCCAGCAGTGATGTGGGGAACCAAGAGACCCAGTACTTC,CASSDVGNQETQYF
12,medium-sized,TRBV7-9,TRBJ1-1,NA,TGTGCCAGCAGCTTACTACAGGAGGGAGCTTTCTTT,CASSLLQEGAFF
16,NA,TRBV5-4,TRBJ1-3,TRBD1,TGTGCCAGCAGCTTGGCCGGACAGGGAGCTGGAAACACCATATATTTT,CASSLAGQGAGNTIYF
17,NA,TRBV29-1,TRBJ2-7,TRBD2,TGCAGCGTTGGGAGAGGGACTAGCGGGAACAGCTCCTACGAGCAGTACTTC,CSVGRGTSGNSSYEQYF
13,few,TRBV19,TRBJ2-3,NA,TGTGCCAGTAGTATATTGTTCCAAGATACGCAGTATTTT,CASSILFQDTQYF
14,NA,TRBV7-2,TRBJ1-5,NA,TGTGCCAGCAGCTTAGGACTGACGAATCAGCCCCAGCATTTT,CASSLGLTNQPQHF
12,NA,TRBV12-5,TRBJ1-5,NA,TGTGCTAGTGGGAAAGGGCATCAGCCCCAGCATTTT,CASGKGHQPQHF
11,NA,TRBV5-1,TRBJ2-7,NA,TGCGCCAGCAGCGAGGGTGTTCTGGAGTACTTC,CASSEGVLEYF
13,NA,TRBV5-4,TRBJ1-2,NA,TGTGCCAGCAGCTGGGACACCAACTATGGCTACACCTTC,CASSWDTNYGYTF
18,few,TRBV7-3,TRBJ1-1,TRBD1,TGTGCCAGCAGTTTGAGGCCGGGACAGGGGGACTTTAACACTGAAGCTTTCTTT,CASSLRPGQGDFNTEAFF
13,NA,TRBV18,TRBJ1-5,NA,TGTGCCAGCTCACCACTTAGGGATCAGCCCCAGCATTTT,CASSPLRDQPQHF